This T cell receptor (beta chain) is from a study of T cells in Graves' hyperthyroidism and ophthalmopathy. Study-wide results and caveats: A model built on 13 V-J features separated ophthalmopathy from stable hyperthyroidism.

About this clonotype: The target antigen is unknown.

The investigators amplified TCR beta CDR3 regions from RNA transcripts. HTBI primers were used for first-round RT-PCR of the TCR CDR3. TCRdb independently ran MiXCR on the multiplex PCR reads; one entry per CDR3 protein. The table shows some 300,000 distinct CDR3 sequences, with roughly 18% occurring only once. This CDR3 is 11 amino acids long. Germline assignment: CDR1 ENHRY and CDR2 SYGVKD. The diagnostic basis comprised clinical symptoms, serum thyroxine and TRAb, thyroid ultrasound and orbital computed tomography. The chain links TRBV10-3 to TRBJ2-1; 8 nucleotides align to TRBD2. This TCR came from a man aged 50 or older with Graves' ophthalmopathy. Sequences were obtained from blood. CDR3 bases: TGTGCTAGCGGGAACGGGAATGAGCAGTTCTTC. This gives the protein CASGNGNEQFF.